A selection of T cell receptor beta chains follows, all from one sample in a study of cytomegalovirus exposure and HLA in healthy donors. Assay used: immunoSEQ multiplex PCR; TCRdb lists only in-frame clones, some missing. The sample yields about 82,000 clones, around 85% seen once. The source material was PBMCs. These receptors all come from a human donor in good health. Both conserved end residues are trimmed from each CDR3. Fields, in order: V gene, J gene, CDR3 protein.

V: TRBV5-3; J: TRBJ2-3; CDR3: ARRTQGTDTQY
V: TRBV7-2; J: TRBJ2-4; CDR3: ASSPQGPLAKNIQY
V: TRBV5-1; J: TRBJ2-5; CDR3: ASSRGTATQETQY
V: TRBV27; J: TRBJ2-2; CDR3: ASSIPGLAGEGNTGELF
V: TRBV9; J: TRBJ2-7; CDR3: ASSVGGPRGEQY
V: TRBV19; J: TRBJ2-3; CDR3: ASSILPGGSTDTQY
V: TRBV18; J: TRBJ1-1; CDR3: ASSPGQQNTEAF
V: TRBV5-4; J: TRBJ1-2; CDR3: ASSLTGTRSYT
V: TRBV2; J: NA; CDR3: ASTRQGVPTSGDSYEQY
V: TRBV7-2; J: TRBJ2-1; CDR3: ASSGDRAGGWNEQF
V: TRBV2; J: TRBJ1-6; CDR3: ASSERDMGDSPLH
V: TRBV15; J: TRBJ2-7; CDR3: ATSRDSPPYEQY
V: TRBV11-2; J: TRBJ1-1; CDR3: ASSFMNTEAF
V: TRBV25-1; J: TRBJ2-5; CDR3: ASSDNGQLRQETQY
V: TRBV15; J: TRBJ1-6; CDR3: ATSTMTGQNSPLH
V: TRBV7-9; J: TRBJ1-5; CDR3: ASSPGQANQPQH
V: TRBV6-1; J: TRBJ2-7; CDR3: ASSDKRGGSYEQY
V: TRBV5-6; J: TRBJ2-7; CDR3: ASRPSSFCEQY
V: TRBV18; J: TRBJ2-5; CDR3: ASSQNQGAETQY
V: TRBV25-1; J: TRBJ2-1; CDR3: ASSDLAGGPNEQF
V: TRBV20-1; J: TRBJ2-3; CDR3: SARLGVQY
V: TRBV6-1; J: TRBJ2-3; CDR3: ASRRGLAGGDTQY
V: TRBV7-9; J: TRBJ2-5; CDR3: ASSPPGQGKQETQY
V: TRBV6-4; J: TRBJ2-2; CDR3: ASSKTGGDTGELF
V: TRBV4-3; J: TRBJ2-7; CDR3: AGSQATGYEQY
V: TRBV6-5; J: TRBJ1-2; CDR3: ASSLGQGGLYGYP
V: TRBV10-2; J: TRBJ1-3; CDR3: ASSPPGDGNTIY
V: TRBV19; J: TRBJ2-2; CDR3: ASTPRTGNTGELF
V: TRBV5-6; J: TRBJ2-1; CDR3: ASSWEGGGPDNEQF
V: TRBV7-9; J: TRBJ1-6; CDR3: SSSSPGGSPLH
V: TRBV7-8; J: TRBJ2-3; CDR3: ASSSKRFSTDTQY
V: TRBV19; J: TRBJ1-2; CDR3: ASSIPGTGHGYT
V: TRBV5-1; J: TRBJ2-1; CDR3: ASSLEAASYNEQF
V: TRBV11-2; J: TRBJ2-7; CDR3: ASSLGETYEQY
V: TRBV19; J: TRBJ2-3; CDR3: ASRGGTGPTDTQY
V: TRBV5-1; J: TRBJ1-2; CDR3: ASSSASTAVYGYT
V: TRBV4-1; J: TRBJ2-6; CDR3: ASSPSDRGSSGANVLT
V: TRBV7-2; J: TRBJ1-1; CDR3: ASSPGNWNTEAF
V: TRBV6-6; J: TRBJ1-6; CDR3: ASCPQDRSNSPLH